A single sample gave rise to the 5 T cell receptor beta chains below, sequenced in a study of cytomegalovirus exposure and HLA in healthy donors. Generated by immunoSEQ multiplex PCR, the TCRdb table keeps only in-frame clones and is missing some. Among approximately 200,000 clones listed, around 88% were seen once. Sequenced material: PBMCs. The receptors stem from a woman aged 18-29 years in good health and CMV-seronegative.

This CDR3 reads CASSLTRESYEQYF. CDR3 nucleotides: TGTGCCAGCAGCTTAACAAGGGAGTCCTACGAGCAGTACTTC. The chain carries TRBV7-9 and TRBJ2-7; tentative D call: TRBD2 (5 bases). V gave up 2 bases and J gave up 1 base, with 9 bases separating them. This CDR3 comprises 14 residues. CDR1 and CDR2 from the germline V gene are SEHNR and FQNEAQ (reference sequence).

The chain links TRBV28 to TRBJ2-7; the D gene is possibly TRBD1 (6 bases). From germline, CDR1 is MDHEN and CDR2 SYDVKM. The CDR3 runs 13 residues. V lost 6 bases to trimming and J lost 4 bases, with 13 bases between them. The CDR3 loop is CASSKADRYEQYF. Written as DNA, the CDR3 is TGTGCCAGCAGCAAAGCGGACAGATACGAGCAGTACTTC. Together with reference TRBV28 and TRBJ2-7, the CDR3 gives the full variable domain: DVKVTQSSRYLVKRTGEKVFLECVQDMDHENMFWYRQDPGLGLRLIYFSYDVKMKEKGDIPEGYSVSREKKERFSLILESASTNQTSMYLCASSKADRYEQYFGPGTRLTVT.

The chain uses TRBV7-6 and TRBJ2-1; the D gene is possibly TRBD2 (5 bases). The germline CDR1 and CDR2 sequences are SGHVS and FNYEAQ. The CDR3 spans 16 residues. Between the trimmed V and J ends, which lost 3 bases and 6 bases, there was a span of 18 bases. The CDR3 loop is CASSFSLASAINEQFF. The CDR3 DNA follows: TGTGCCAGCAGCTTTTCGCTAGCTTCCGCTATCAATGAGCAGTTCTTC.

The chain combines TRBV2 with TRBJ2-7, with 7 bases fitting TRBD2. V was clipped by 1 base and J by 2 bases; unmatched bases: 5. CDR1 and CDR2 (germline): SNHLY, FYNNEI. The CDR3 has 15 amino acids. The CDR3 sequence: CASSEGRESTYEQYF. The CDR3 DNA is TGTGCCAGCAGTGAAGGGCGGGAGAGTACCTACGAGCAGTACTTC.

Details on this clone: The sample has other DNA sequences that encode this CDR3 too. V is TRBV7-9 and J is TRBJ2-7, with D possibly being TRBD2 (5 bases). Germline V gene data show CDR1 as SEHNR and CDR2 as FQNEAQ (reference sequence). The CDR3 runs to 12 residues. Trimming removed 4 bases at V and 3 bases at J, with 7 bases between. CDR3 nucleotide sequence: TGTGCCAGCAGCTCGGACTTCTACGAGCAGTACTTC. The encoded protein is CASSSDFYEQYF.